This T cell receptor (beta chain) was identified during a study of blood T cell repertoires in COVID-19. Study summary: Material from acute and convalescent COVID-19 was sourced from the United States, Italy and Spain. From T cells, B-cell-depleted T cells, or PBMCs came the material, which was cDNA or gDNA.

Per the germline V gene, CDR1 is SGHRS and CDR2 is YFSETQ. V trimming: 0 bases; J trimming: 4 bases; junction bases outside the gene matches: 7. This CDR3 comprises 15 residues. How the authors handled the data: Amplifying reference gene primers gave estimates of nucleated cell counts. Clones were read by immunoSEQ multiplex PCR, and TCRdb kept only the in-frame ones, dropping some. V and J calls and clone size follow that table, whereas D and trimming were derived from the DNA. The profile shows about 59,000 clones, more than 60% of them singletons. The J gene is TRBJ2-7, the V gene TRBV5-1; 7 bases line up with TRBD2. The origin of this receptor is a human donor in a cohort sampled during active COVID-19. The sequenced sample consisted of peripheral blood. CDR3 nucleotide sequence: TGCGCCAGCAGCTTGGAGGGAGGGGAGGGTTACGAGCAGTACTTC. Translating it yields CASSLEGGEGYEQYF.